This record concerns one TCR beta chain sequence. TCRdb keeps only in-frame clones here, not all; method: immunoSEQ multiplex PCR. This table holds around 250,000 clones, approximately 90% found once. This sample was included in a study of blood T cell repertoires in COVID-19. The junction had 9 bases not matched to a gene; V was cut back by 4 bases and J by 4 bases. Germline CDR1 is LGHNA and CDR2 is YNFKEQ. This CDR3 has 15 amino acids. Sequencing was performed on PBMCs or T cells enriched from blood (not recorded which). The V gene is TRBV4-2, the J gene TRBJ2-7; 8 nucleotides match TRBD1. The receptor's source is a human donor in a cohort exposed to, infected with or recovered from COVID-19 (not recorded which). The donor label of this sample is uncertain. CDR3 in amino acids: CASSLLTGTGYEQYF. The DNA of the CDR3 is TGTGCCAGCAGCCTCTTAACCGGGACAGGATACGAGCAGTACTTC.